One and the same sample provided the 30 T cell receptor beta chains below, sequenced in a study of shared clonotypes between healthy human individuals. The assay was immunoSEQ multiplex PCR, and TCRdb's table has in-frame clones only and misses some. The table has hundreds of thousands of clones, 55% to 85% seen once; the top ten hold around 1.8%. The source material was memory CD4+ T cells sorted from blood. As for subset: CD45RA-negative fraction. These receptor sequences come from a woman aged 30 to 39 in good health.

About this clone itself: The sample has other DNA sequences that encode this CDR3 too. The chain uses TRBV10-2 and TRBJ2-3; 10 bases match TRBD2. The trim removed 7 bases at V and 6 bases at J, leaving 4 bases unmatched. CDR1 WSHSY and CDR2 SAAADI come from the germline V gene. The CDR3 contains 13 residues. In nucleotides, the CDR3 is TGCGCCAGCACGCTAGCGGGAGCGGATACGCAGTATTTT. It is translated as CASTLAGADTQYF.

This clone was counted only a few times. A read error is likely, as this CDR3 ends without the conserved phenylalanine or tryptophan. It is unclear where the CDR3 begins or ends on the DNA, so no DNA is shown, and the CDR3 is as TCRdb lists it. CDR3 loop: CSATRGTAFRL. The chain recombines TRBV20-1 with TRBJ2-3; TRBD1 is the table's D call and was not checked against the DNA. Germline-derived CDR1 and CDR2 are DFQATT and SNEGSKA (reference sequence). The CDR3 has 11 residues if both end residues are counted.

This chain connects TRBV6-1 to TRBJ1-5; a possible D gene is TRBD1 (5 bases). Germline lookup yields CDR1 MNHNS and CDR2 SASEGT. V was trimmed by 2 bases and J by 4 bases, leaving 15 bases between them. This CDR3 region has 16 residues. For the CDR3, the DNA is TGTGCCAGCAGTGAAAATGGAGGACACTTAAATCAGCCCCAGCATTTT. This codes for CASSENGGHLNQPQHF.

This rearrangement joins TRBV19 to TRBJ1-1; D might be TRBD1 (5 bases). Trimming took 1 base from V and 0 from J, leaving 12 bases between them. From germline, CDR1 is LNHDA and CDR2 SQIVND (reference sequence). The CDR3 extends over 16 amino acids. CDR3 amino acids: CASSIVGRQLNTEAFF. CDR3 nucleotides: TGTGCCAGTAGTATAGTAGGTCGACAGTTGAACACTGAAGCTTTCTTT.

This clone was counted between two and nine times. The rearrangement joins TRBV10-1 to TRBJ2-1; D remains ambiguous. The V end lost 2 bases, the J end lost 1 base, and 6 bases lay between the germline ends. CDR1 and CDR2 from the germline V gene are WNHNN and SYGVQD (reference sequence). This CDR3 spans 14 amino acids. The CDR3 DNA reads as TGCGCCAGCAGTGAGGGCGATTCCTACAATGAGCAGTTCTTC. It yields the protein CASSEGDSYNEQFF.

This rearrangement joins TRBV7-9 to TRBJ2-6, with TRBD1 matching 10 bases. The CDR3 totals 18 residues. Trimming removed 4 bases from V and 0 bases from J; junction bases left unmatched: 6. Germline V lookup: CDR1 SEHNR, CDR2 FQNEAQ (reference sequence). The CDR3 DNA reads TGTGCCAGCAGCTCTATCCGGGACAGGGGCTCTGGGGCCAACGTCCTGACTTTC. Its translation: CASSSIRDRGSGANVLTF.

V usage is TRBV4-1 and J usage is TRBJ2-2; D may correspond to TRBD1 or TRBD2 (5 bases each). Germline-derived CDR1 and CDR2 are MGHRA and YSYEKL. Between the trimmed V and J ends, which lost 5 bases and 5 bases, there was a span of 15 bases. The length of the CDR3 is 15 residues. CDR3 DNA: TGCGCCAGCAGCTCCCGGGTGGGGGAGACCGGGGAGCTGTTTTTT. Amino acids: CASSSRVGETGELFF.

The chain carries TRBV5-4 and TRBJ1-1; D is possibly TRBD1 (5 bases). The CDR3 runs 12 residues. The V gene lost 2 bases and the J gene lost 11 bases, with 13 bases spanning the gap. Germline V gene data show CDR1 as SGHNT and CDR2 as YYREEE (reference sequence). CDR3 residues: CASSLVAGRAFF. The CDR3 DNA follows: TGTGCCAGCAGCTTAGTTGCAGGGCGGGCTTTCTTT. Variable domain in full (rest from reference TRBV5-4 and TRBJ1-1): ETGVTQSPTHLIKTRGQQVTLRCSSQSGHNTVSWYQQALGQGPQFIFQYYREEENGRGNFPPRFSGLQFPNYSSELNVNALELDDSALYLCASSLVAGRAFFGQGTRLTVV.

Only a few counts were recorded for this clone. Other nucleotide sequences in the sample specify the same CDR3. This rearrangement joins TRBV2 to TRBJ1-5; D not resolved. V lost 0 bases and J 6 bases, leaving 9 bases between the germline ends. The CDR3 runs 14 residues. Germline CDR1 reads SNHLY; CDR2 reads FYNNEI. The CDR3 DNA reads TGTGCCAGCAGTGAAGCCAGAGGGAGTCAGCCCCAGCATTTT. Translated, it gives CASSEARGSQPQHF. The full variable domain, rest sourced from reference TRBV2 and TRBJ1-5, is EPEVTQTPSHQVTQMGQEVILRCVPISNHLYFYWYRQILGQKVEFLVSFYNNEISEKSEIFDDQFSVERPDGSNFTLKIRSTKLEDSAMYFCASSEARGSQPQHFGDGTRLSIL.

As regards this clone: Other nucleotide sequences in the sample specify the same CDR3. The CDR3 DNA follows: TGTGCCTGGAGATTTAGCGGGAGCACAGATACGCAGTATTTT. It translates to CAWRFSGSTDTQYF. The genes are TRBV30 and TRBJ2-3, with 7 nucleotides matching TRBD2. Trimming removed 3 bases from V and 0 bases from J; junction bases left unmatched: 3. This CDR3 contains 14 residues. Looked up from germline, CDR1 is GTSNPN and CDR2 is SVGIG (reference sequence).

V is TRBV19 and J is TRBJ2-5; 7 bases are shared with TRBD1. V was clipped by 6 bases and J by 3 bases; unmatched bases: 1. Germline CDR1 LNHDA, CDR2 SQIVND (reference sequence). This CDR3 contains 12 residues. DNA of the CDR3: TGTGCCAGTAGCACAGGGGAAGAGACCCAGTACTTC. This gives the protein CASSTGEETQYF.

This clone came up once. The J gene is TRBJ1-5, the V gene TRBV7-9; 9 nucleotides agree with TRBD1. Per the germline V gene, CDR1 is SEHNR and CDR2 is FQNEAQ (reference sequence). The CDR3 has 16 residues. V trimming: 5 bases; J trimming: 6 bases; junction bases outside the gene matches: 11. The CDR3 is CASSATGGQKAQPQHF. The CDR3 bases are TGTGCCAGCAGCGCGACAGGGGGTCAAAAGGCTCAGCCCCAGCATTTT.

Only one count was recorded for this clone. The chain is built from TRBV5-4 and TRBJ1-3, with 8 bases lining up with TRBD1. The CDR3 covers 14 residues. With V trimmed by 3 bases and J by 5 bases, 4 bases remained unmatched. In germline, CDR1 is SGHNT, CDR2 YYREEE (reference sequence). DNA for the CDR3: TGTGCCAGCAGCTACGGACAGGGAAGAAACACCATATATTTT. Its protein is CASSYGQGRNTIYF.

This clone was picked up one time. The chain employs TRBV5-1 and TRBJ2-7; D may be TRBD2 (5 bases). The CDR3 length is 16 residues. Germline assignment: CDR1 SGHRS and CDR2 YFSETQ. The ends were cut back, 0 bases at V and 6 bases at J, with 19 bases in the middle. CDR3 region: CASSLDGEPVTREQYF. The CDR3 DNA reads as TGCGCCAGCAGCTTGGACGGGGAGCCCGTAACGCGCGAGCAGTACTTC.

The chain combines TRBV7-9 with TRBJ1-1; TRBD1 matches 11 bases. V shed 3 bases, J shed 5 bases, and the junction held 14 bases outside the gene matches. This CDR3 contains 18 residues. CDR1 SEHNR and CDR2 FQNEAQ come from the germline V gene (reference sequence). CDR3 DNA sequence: TGTGCCAGCAGCTTGAGGGGTCGGACAGGGGGCCGAGGGACTGAAGCTTTCTTT. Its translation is CASSLRGRTGGRGTEAFF.

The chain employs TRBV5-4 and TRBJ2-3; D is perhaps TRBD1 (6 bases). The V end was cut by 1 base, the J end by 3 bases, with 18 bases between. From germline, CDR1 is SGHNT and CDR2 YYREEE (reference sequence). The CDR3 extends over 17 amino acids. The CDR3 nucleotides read TGTGCCAGCAGCTTGCTCAGTCTGGGACACGGAACAGATACGCAGTATTTT. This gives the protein CASSLLSLGHGTDTQYF.

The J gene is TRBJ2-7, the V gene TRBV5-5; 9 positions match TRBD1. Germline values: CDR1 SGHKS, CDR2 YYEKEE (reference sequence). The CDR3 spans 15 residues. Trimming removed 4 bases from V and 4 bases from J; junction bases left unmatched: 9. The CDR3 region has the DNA TGTGCCAGCAGCCGAGACCCGGGACAGGGTTACGAGCAGTACTTC. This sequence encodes CASSRDPGQGYEQYF.

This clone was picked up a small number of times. The DNA for the CDR3 is TGCGCCAGCAGTATTGACAACTCTGGAAACACCATATATTTT. This encodes CASSIDNSGNTIYF. This chain joins TRBV5-1 and TRBJ1-3; D call uncertain. CDR1 SGHRS and CDR2 YFSETQ come from the germline V gene. The CDR3 extends over 14 amino acids. Trimming pared 5 bases from V and 0 bases from J, leaving 9 bases between.

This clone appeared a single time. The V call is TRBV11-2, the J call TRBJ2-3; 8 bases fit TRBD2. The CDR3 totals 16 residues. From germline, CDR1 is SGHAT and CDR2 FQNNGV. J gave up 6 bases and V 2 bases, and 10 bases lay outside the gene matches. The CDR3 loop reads CASSLRPSGPADTQYF. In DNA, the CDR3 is TGTGCCAGCAGCTTAAGGCCTAGCGGGCCAGCGGATACGCAGTATTTT.

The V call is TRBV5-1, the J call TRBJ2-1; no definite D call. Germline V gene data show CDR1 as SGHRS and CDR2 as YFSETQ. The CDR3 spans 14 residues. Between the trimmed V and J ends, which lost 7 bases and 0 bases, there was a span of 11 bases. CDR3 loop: CASGFGGSYNEQFF. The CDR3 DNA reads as TGCGCCAGCGGATTTGGTGGCTCCTACAATGAGCAGTTCTTC.

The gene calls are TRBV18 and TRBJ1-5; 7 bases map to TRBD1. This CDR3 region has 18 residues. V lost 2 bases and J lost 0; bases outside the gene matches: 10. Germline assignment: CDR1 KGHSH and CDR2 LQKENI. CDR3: CASSPFITGEHSNQPQHF. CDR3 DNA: TGTGCCAGCTCACCATTTATAACAGGGGAGCATAGCAATCAGCCCCAGCATTTT.

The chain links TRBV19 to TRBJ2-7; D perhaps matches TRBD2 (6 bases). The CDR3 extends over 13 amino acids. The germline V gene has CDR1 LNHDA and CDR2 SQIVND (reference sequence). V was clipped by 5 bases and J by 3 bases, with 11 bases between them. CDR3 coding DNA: TGTGCCAGTAGTCCGACTAGTTTCTACGAGCAGTACTTC. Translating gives CASSPTSFYEQYF.

CDR3 region: CASSRTGFNNYGYTF. The CDR3 DNA reads as TGTGCCAGCAGCCGGACAGGCTTCAATAACTATGGCTACACCTTC. The chain is built from TRBV6-6 and TRBJ1-2; 7 bases are shared with TRBD1. V lost 6 bases and J lost 1; bases outside the gene matches: 8. Germline V lookup: CDR1 MNHNY, CDR2 SVGAGI (reference sequence). The CDR3 extends over 15 amino acids.

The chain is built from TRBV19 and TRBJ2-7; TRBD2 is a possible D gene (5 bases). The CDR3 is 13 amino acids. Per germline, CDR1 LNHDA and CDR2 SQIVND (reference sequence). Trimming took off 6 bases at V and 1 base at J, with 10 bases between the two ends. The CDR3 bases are TGTGCCAGTAGGCCGACTACGTCCTACGAGCAGTACTTC. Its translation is CASRPTTSYEQYF.

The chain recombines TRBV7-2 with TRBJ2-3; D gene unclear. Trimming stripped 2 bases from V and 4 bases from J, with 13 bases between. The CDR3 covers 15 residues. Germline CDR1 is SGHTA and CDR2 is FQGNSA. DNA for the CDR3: TGTGCCAGCAGCTTATATGACGGCCGGCCAGATACGCAGTATTTT. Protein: CASSLYDGRPDTQYF.

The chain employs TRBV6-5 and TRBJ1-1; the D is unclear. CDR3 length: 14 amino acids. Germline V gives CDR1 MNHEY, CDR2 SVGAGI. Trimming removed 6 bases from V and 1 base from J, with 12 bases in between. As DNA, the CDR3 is TGTGCCAGCAGCATATACAGTGAGAACACTGAAGCTTTCTTT. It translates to CASSIYSENTEAFF.

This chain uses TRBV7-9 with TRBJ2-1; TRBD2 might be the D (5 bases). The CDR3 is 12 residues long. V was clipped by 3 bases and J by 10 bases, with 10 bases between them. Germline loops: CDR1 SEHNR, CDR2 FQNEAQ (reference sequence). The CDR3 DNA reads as TGTGCCAGCAGCTTTGGCGGGTTAGAGCAGTTCTTC. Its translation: CASSFGGLEQFF.

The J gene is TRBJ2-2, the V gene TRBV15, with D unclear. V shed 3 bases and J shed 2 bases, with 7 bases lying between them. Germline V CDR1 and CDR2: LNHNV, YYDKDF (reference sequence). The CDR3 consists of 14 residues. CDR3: CATSRVANTGELFF. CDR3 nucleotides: TGTGCCACCAGCAGGGTGGCCAACACCGGGGAGCTGTTTTTT.

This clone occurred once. CDR3 residues: CASSSGTALYGYTF. CDR3 DNA sequence: TGTGCCAGCAGCTCAGGGACCGCTTTATATGGCTACACCTTC. The chain recombines TRBV5-6 with TRBJ1-2, with D maybe TRBD1 (5 bases). The CDR3 runs to 14 residues. V lost 3 bases, J lost 5 bases, and 14 bases lay in between. Germline CDR1 is SGHDT and CDR2 is YYEEEE.

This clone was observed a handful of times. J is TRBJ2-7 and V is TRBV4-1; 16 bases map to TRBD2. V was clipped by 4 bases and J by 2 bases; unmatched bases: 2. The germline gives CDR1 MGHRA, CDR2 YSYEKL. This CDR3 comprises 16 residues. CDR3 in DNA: TGCGCCAGCAGCCTCGGGACTAGCGGGAGGGCCTACGAGCAGTACTTC. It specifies CASSLGTSGRAYEQYF.